What follows are 27 T cell receptor beta chains derived from one specimen sequenced in a study of blood T cell repertoires in COVID-19. Assay: immunoSEQ multiplex PCR; the TCRdb copy retains only in-frame clones and omits some. The sample has some 300,000 clones, around 90% seen once; the top ten hold 3.5% to 4.5%. The sample consisted of PBMCs or T cells enriched from blood (not recorded which). Receptor source: a young woman with acute COVID-19.

This chain links TRBV12-5 with TRBJ1-3, with unresolved D. The CDR3 is 15 residues long. V lost 2 bases and J lost 3, with 11 bases in between. Per the germline V gene, CDR1 is LGHNT and CDR2 is FRNRAP. The CDR3 here is CASGLRQEGGNTIYF. The CDR3 coding sequence is TGTGCTAGTGGTTTGCGGCAGGAAGGTGGAAACACCATATATTTT.

In regard to this clone: A read error may produce the germline difference seen at one junction end. The gene calls are TRBV18 and TRBJ1-3; possible D gene TRBD1, 6 bases. The V gene's germline CDR1 is KGHSH and CDR2 LQKENI. The CDR3 loop spans 12 amino acids. The CDR3 bases are TGTGCCAGCTCACCGGATGATGGACAGCTCCATTTT. Translating gives CASSPDDGQLHF.

The chain is built from TRBV9 and TRBJ1-3; D unresolved. The CDR3 spans 15 residues. Germline V lookup: CDR1 SGDLS, CDR2 YYNGEE. Trimming pared 0 bases from V and 2 bases from J, leaving 9 bases between. The DNA for the CDR3 is TGTGCCAGCAGCGTAGACGGGGTCGCTGGAAACACCATATATTTT. Protein sequence: CASSVDGVAGNTIYF.

The chain links TRBV9 to TRBJ2-3; D gene uncertain. Per germline, CDR1 SGDLS and CDR2 YYNGEE. Between the trimmed V and J ends, which lost 3 bases and 0 bases, there was a span of 11 bases. The CDR3 runs 15 residues. The CDR3 bases are TGTGCCAGCAGCGCCTCCTTCGGTAGCACAGATACGCAGTATTTT. It is translated as CASSASFGSTDTQYF.

V and J are TRBV19 and TRBJ1-6; D call uncertain. CDR1 is LNHDA and CDR2 is SQIVND in the germline V gene (reference sequence). The CDR3 is 16 residues long. Trimming left V 6 bases short and J 7 bases short, with 19 bases between. The CDR3 coding sequence is TGTGCCAGTAGGGTGATGGACCGTCGGGGAAATTCACCCCTCCACTTT. Protein sequence: CASRVMDRRGNSPLHF. Filled out from reference TRBV19 and TRBJ1-6, the complete variable domain reads DGGITQSPKYLFRKEGQNVTLSCEQNLNHDAMYWYRQDPGQGLRLIYYSQIVNDFQKGDIAEGYSVSREKKESFPLTVTSAQKNPTAFYLCASRVMDRRGNSPLHFGNGTRLTVT.

Of note for this clone: Other DNA sequences in this sample translate to the same CDR3. The CDR3 region has the DNA TGTGCCAGCAGCTTAGATCAGTCCACTGAAGCTTTCTTT. It codes for CASSLDQSTEAFF. The genes are TRBV11-3 and TRBJ1-1; D unresolved. The CDR3 consists of 13 residues. The germline V gene encodes CDR1 SGHNT and CDR2 YENEEA. V was cut by 0 bases and J by 4 bases, with 6 bases left in between. The full variable domain, with the rest looked up from reference TRBV11-3 and TRBJ1-1, is EAGVVQSPRYKIIEKKQPVAFWCNPISGHNTLYWYLQNLGQGPELLIRYENEEAVDDSQLPKDRFSAERLKGVDSTLKIQPAELGDSAVYLCASSLDQSTEAFFGQGTRLTVV.

V gene TRBV28 combines with J gene TRBJ2-6; D unclear. The germline CDR1 and CDR2 sequences are MDHEN and SYDVKM. V was trimmed by 3 bases and J by 0 bases, leaving 6 bases between them. This CDR3 has 15 residues. For the CDR3, the DNA is TGTGCCAGCAGTTTTCAAAACTCTGGGGCCAACGTCCTGACTTTC. The encoded protein is CASSFQNSGANVLTF.

The chain links TRBV29-1 to TRBJ1-1; maybe TRBD1 (6 bases). With 5 bases removed from V and 1 base from J, the gap between germline ends came to 11 bases. Germline assignment: CDR1 SQVTM and CDR2 ANQGSEA. The CDR3 length is 13 residues. CDR3 DNA: TGCAGCGTTCTAAGGACAGAGAACACTGAAGCTTTCTTT. This gives the protein CSVLRTENTEAFF.

This chain uses TRBV9 with TRBJ2-1, with D possibly being TRBD2 (5 bases). The V gene's germline CDR1 is SGDLS and CDR2 YYNGEE. This CDR3 is built from 14 residues. The ends were cut back, 1 base at V and 6 bases at J, with 11 bases in the middle. The CDR3 sequence is CASSVLAAPNEQFF. DNA for the CDR3: TGTGCCAGCAGCGTACTAGCCGCCCCCAATGAGCAGTTCTTC.

The chain employs TRBV18 and TRBJ1-1, with a tentative D call TRBD1 (6 bases). V dropped 5 bases and J dropped 1 base, with 8 bases sitting between them. The CDR3 extends over 13 amino acids. The germline V gene has CDR1 KGHSH and CDR2 LQKENI. The CDR3 DNA reads TGTGCCAGCTCATCCAGGGGGAACACTGAAGCTTTCTTT. It specifies CASSSRGNTEAFF.

This chain joins TRBV23-1 and TRBJ1-2, with 8 bases matching TRBD1. TRBV23-1 is annotated as an ORF whose role is uncertain. The CDR3 runs to 15 residues. V lost 10 bases to trimming and J lost 0 bases; unmatched junction nucleotides: 10. The CDR3 coding sequence is TGCGCCATCTCAAAGGGGGGACAGGCTAACTATGGCTACACCTTC. This gives the protein CAISKGGQANYGYTF.

The chain joins TRBV10-3 to TRBJ2-2; D might be TRBD2 (6 bases). Germline V gene lookup returns CDR1 ENHRY and CDR2 SYGVKD. V was pared by 4 bases and J by 2 bases, with 17 bases between. The CDR3 runs to 17 residues. CDR3 bases: TGTGCCATCAGTGGGGGAGGAGCGGGCGCAAACACCGGGGAGCTGTTTTTT. Amino acids: CAISGGGAGANTGELFF.

With respect to this clone: This sample also contains other DNA sequences that code for the same CDR3. This rearrangement joins TRBV6-5 to TRBJ1-5, with D unclear. V was cut by 8 bases and J by 4 bases, with 6 bases left in between. This CDR3 is 11 amino acids long. Germline lookup yields CDR1 MNHEY and CDR2 SVGAGI. In DNA form, the CDR3 reads TGTGCCAGCGGAGAAAATCAGCCCCAGCATTTT. Translation: CASGENQPQHF.

This clone has just a few counts. The chain couples TRBV28 to TRBJ1-2; a weak D match, TRBD1 (5 bases). Germline CDR1 and CDR2: MDHEN and SYDVKM. The CDR3 has 14 amino acids. Deletions cut 7 bases from V and 4 bases from J, with 16 bases between. The CDR3 DNA is TGTGCCAGCACCGACAGAGGCCAAATCTATGGCTACACCTTC. Protein: CASTDRGQIYGYTF.

On this clone: In the same sample, other DNA sequences code for this CDR3. CDR3 residues: CASSFSGQPQHF. CDR3 DNA: TGTGCCAGCAGTTTTAGCGGACAGCCCCAGCATTTT. V and J are TRBV28 and TRBJ1-5; D is unresolved. The CDR3 sequence is 12 residues long. The ends were cut back, 3 bases at V and 7 bases at J, with 7 bases in the middle. Germline V lookup: CDR1 MDHEN, CDR2 SYDVKM.

The CDR3 sequence: CASSVEGANEKLFF. DNA of the CDR3: TGTGCCAGCAGCGTGGAGGGAGCTAATGAAAAACTGTTTTTT. This chain links TRBV9 with TRBJ1-4; D is uncertain. CDR1 is SGDLS and CDR2 is YYNGEE in the germline V gene. V gave up 2 bases and J gave up 3 bases, with 8 bases separating them. The CDR3 covers 14 residues.

As concerns this clone: Germline and junction disagree at one end, which may indicate a read error. The chain has TRBV28 and TRBJ1-1; a weak D match, TRBD1 (5 bases). This CDR3 region has 15 residues. Germline values: CDR1 MDHEN, CDR2 SYDVKM. This CDR3 is CASSSPRQRNAEAFF. CDR3 nucleotide sequence: TGTGCCAGCAGTTCCCCTCGACAGAGGAACGCTGAAGCTTTCTTT.

The chain carries TRBV19 and TRBJ2-7; possible D gene TRBD1, 5 bases. This CDR3 spans 12 amino acids. Trimming cost V 3 bases and J 6 bases, with 9 bases left between them. From germline, CDR1 is LNHDA and CDR2 SQIVND (reference sequence). CDR3 sequence: CASSIGQGEQYF. CDR3 DNA: TGTGCCAGTAGTATTGGGCAGGGCGAGCAGTACTTC.

The CDR3 spells CASSFQGGETQYF. In DNA, the CDR3 is TGTGCCAGCAGCTTCCAGGGAGGGGAGACCCAGTACTTC. The V gene is TRBV7-3, the J gene TRBJ2-5, with 7 bases matching TRBD2. V gave up 3 bases and J gave up 5 bases; unmatched junction bases: 3. This CDR3 has 13 amino acids. Germline CDR1 is SGHTA and CDR2 is FQGTGA.

This clone has a handful of counts. The chain is built from TRBV7-9 and TRBJ1-4; TRBD1 matches at 8 bases. The CDR3 is 15 residues long. The V gene end was trimmed by 5 bases and the J gene end by 8 bases; junction bases not matched to a gene: 10. Looked up from germline, CDR1 is SEHNR and CDR2 is FQNEAQ (reference sequence). The CDR3 DNA is TGTGCCAGCAGCCCGGTGACAGGGGAAAAAGAAAAACTGTTTTTT. The encoded protein is CASSPVTGEKEKLFF.

V and J are TRBV6-5 and TRBJ1-2; D remains unclear. Germline CDR1 reads MNHEY; CDR2 reads SVGAGI. V was clipped by 2 bases and J by 5 bases, with 18 bases between them. The CDR3 runs to 16 residues. The CDR3 loop is CASSYAGSNPSYGYTF. The CDR3 DNA reads as TGTGCCAGCAGTTACGCCGGGAGTAACCCTAGTTATGGCTACACCTTC.

The sample holds one count of this clone. The chain links TRBV5-6 to TRBJ1-3, with a weak D call TRBD1 (6 bases). The CDR3 loop spans 16 amino acids. V gave up 1 base and J gave up 3 bases, with 14 bases separating them. Looked up from germline, CDR1 is SGHDT and CDR2 is YYEEEE. The CDR3 region is CASSLYGRTVGNTIYF. The CDR3 region has the DNA TGTGCCAGCAGCTTGTATGGCCGGACAGTTGGAAACACCATATATTTT.

The rearrangement joins TRBV28 to TRBJ2-2; 9 bases line up with TRBD2. The CDR3 covers 18 residues. In germline, CDR1 is MDHEN, CDR2 SYDVKM. Unmatched junction bases numbered 16, after V lost 4 bases and J lost 7 bases. Here the CDR3 DNA reads TGTGCCAGCAGTTCCTCCCTGGACTATGCGGGAGGGGTCGGGGAGCTGTTTTTT. Encoded protein: CASSSSLDYAGGVGELFF.

This chain joins TRBV24-1 and TRBJ1-1; D unclear. The CDR3 is 13 residues long. Germline CDR1 and CDR2: KGHDR and SFDVKD. The ends were cut back, 6 bases at V and 0 bases at J, with 7 bases in the middle. The CDR3 DNA sequence: TGTGCCACCAGTAACAGCCTGAACACTGAAGCTTTCTTT. It translates to CATSNSLNTEAFF.

The genes are TRBV19 and TRBJ1-2; 7 bases align to TRBD1. After removal of 3 bases from V and 8 bases from J, the junction contained 6 bases not matched to a gene. CDR1 and CDR2 (germline): LNHDA, SQIVND (reference sequence). The CDR3 contains 13 residues. The chain's CDR3 is CASSIRDSSGYTF. The CDR3 nucleotides read TGTGCCAGTAGTATTCGGGACAGTTCCGGCTACACCTTC.

This chain uses TRBV6-6 with TRBJ2-6; 7 positions agree with TRBD1. The CDR3 is made up of 17 amino acids. J lost 0 bases, V lost 5 bases, and 7 bases had no gene match. Germline CDR1 reads MNHNY; CDR2 reads SVGAGI (reference sequence). The DNA for the CDR3 is TGTGCCAGCAGTCCACGGGACAGTTTCTCTGGGGCCAACGTCCTGACTTTC. Residues: CASSPRDSFSGANVLTF.

The gene calls are TRBV6-5 and TRBJ2-7; D is perhaps TRBD1 (6 bases). V was pared by 3 bases and J by 0 bases, with 9 bases between. Germline V gives CDR1 MNHEY, CDR2 SVGAGI. There are 14 residues in the CDR3. The CDR3 region is CASSYSDSSYEQYF. The CDR3 region has the DNA TGTGCCAGCAGTTATTCGGACAGCTCCTACGAGCAGTACTTC.